Following are 26 T cell receptor beta chains from one sample sequenced in a study of identical twins. In TCRdb, the 5' RACE reads were re-called with MiXCR into one record per CDR3 protein. Among hundreds of thousands of distinct CDR3 sequences listed, 6.1% were seen once. The sample taken for sequencing was naive T cells sorted from blood. The receptors were gathered from a man in his late teens or twenties in good health.

The chain links TRBV28 to TRBJ2-1; maybe TRBD1 (6 bases). This CDR3 region has 17 residues. Germline V CDR1 and CDR2: MDHEN, SYDVKM. Trimming left V 1 base short and J 3 bases short, with 16 bases between. CDR3 nucleotides: TGTGCCAGCAGTTTATTCATAAGGACAGCCTTCTACAATGAGCAGTTCTTC. Its translation: CASSLFIRTAFYNEQFF. The whole variable domain, filled in from reference TRBV28 and TRBJ2-1, reads DVKVTQSSRYLVKRTGEKVFLECVQDMDHENMFWYRQDPGLGLRLIYFSYDVKMKEKGDIPEGYSVSREKKERFSLILESASTNQTSMYLCASSLFIRTAFYNEQFFGPGTRLTVL.

The V and J genes are TRBV27 and TRBJ2-1; 12 positions agree with TRBD2. Trimming removed 5 bases from V and 7 bases from J; junction bases left unmatched: 9. The CDR3 has 16 residues. Germline CDR1 MNHEY, CDR2 SMNVEV (reference sequence). CDR3 sequence (DNA): TGTGCCAGCAGTCCTCTCTCTAGCGGGAGGGTAAATGAGCAGTTCTTC. Amino acids: CASSPLSSGRVNEQFF.

This clonotype was counted many times. The V call is TRBV7-8, the J call TRBJ2-5, with D unclear. CDR1 SGHVS and CDR2 FQNEAQ come from the germline V gene. CDR3 size: 11 residues. V shed 4 bases and J shed 9 bases, with 9 bases lying between them. The CDR3 DNA reads TGTGCCAGCAGCTCCTCTTCTTCCCAGTACTTC. This sequence encodes CASSSSSSQYF.

This clonotype came up a few times. The chain is built from TRBV24-1 and TRBJ2-3, with unresolved D. Trimming stripped 5 bases from V and 6 bases from J, with 11 bases between. The CDR3 runs to 13 residues. CDR1 is KGHDR and CDR2 is SFDVKD in the germline V gene. The CDR3 is CATSASLTDTQYF. The CDR3 DNA follows: TGTGCCACCAGTGCATCTCTGACTGATACGCAGTATTTT.

This clonotype was seen a few times. The chain couples TRBV5-1 to TRBJ2-3, with 7 bases aligning to TRBD2. CDR3 length: 15 residues. V was clipped by 2 bases and J by 3 bases; unmatched bases: 6. Germline V CDR1 and CDR2: SGHRS, YFSETQ. CDR3 DNA: TGCGCCAGCAGCTTTATCGGGGAGGGGACAGATACGCAGTATTTT. Encoded protein: CASSFIGEGTDTQYF.

This clonotype was found many times. This chain joins TRBV27 and TRBJ2-7; the match to TRBD2 covers 11 bases. Germline V gene lookup returns CDR1 MNHEY and CDR2 SMNVEV (reference sequence). The V segment lost 4 bases and the J segment 4 bases; nucleotides outside the gene matches: 6. This CDR3 has 15 residues. CDR3: CASSSPGTSGYEQYF. CDR3 DNA: TGTGCCAGCAGTTCTCCCGGGACTAGCGGATACGAGCAGTACTTC.

This clonotype has only a few counts. This chain connects TRBV19 to TRBJ1-1; a possible D gene is TRBD1 (6 bases). The V and J ends lost 6 bases and 4 bases respectively, with 15 bases between them. The germline V gene has CDR1 LNHDA and CDR2 SQIVND (reference sequence). The length of the CDR3 is 14 residues. CDR3 residues: CASSPTGLITEAFF. Here the CDR3 DNA reads TGTGCCAGTAGCCCCACAGGGTTGATCACTGAAGCTTTCTTT.

The chain links TRBV30 to TRBJ2-7; 7 bases are shared with TRBD1. The V segment lost 2 bases and the J segment 5 bases; nucleotides outside the gene matches: 6. The germline CDR1 and CDR2 sequences are GTSNPN and SVGIG (reference sequence). CDR3 length: 13 amino acids. The CDR3 region is CAWSSGQAHEQYV. CDR3 in DNA: TGTGCCTGGAGTTCCGGACAGGCCCACGAGCAGTACGTC.

This clonotype was detected only a few times. The chain couples TRBV20-1 to TRBJ2-3; D not resolved. The CDR3 is 14 residues long. From germline, CDR1 is DFQATT and CDR2 SNEGSKA (reference sequence). V lost 0 bases and J 10 bases, leaving 17 bases between the germline ends. DNA of the CDR3: TGCAGTGCTAGAGATCAACGTGGGGATCTCGCGCAGTATTTT. Translated: CSARDQRGDLAQYF.

This clonotype was observed at least ten times. This sequence joins TRBV5-1 and TRBJ2-4; 7 nucleotides align to TRBD2. The CDR3 has 20 amino acids. J gave up 0 bases and V 0 bases, and 15 bases lay outside the gene matches. CDR1 is SGHRS and CDR2 is YFSETQ in the germline V gene. This chain's CDR3 is CASSLVGLAERVLAKNIQYF. DNA of the CDR3: TGCGCCAGCAGCTTGGTTGGGCTAGCGGAGCGGGTACTAGCCAAAAACATTCAGTACTTC.

This clonotype came up many times. The rearrangement uses TRBV11-2 and TRBJ2-3; TRBD2 aligns across 7 bases. In germline, CDR1 is SGHAT, CDR2 FQNNGV. Unmatched junction bases numbered 7, after V lost 5 bases and J lost 5 bases. The CDR3 is made up of 14 amino acids. Here the CDR3 reads CASSPGAGEDTQYF. CDR3 bases: TGTGCCAGCAGCCCCGGGGCGGGAGAAGATACGCAGTATTTT.

This sequence joins TRBV12-3 or TRBV12-4 and TRBJ2-5; D is undetermined. The CDR3 is made up of 14 amino acids. V shed 1 base and J shed 4 bases, with 10 bases lying between them. In nucleotides, the CDR3 is TGTGCCAGCAGTTTAGAGGCGGAGACAGAGACCCAGTACTTC. Translating gives CASSLEAETETQYF.

CDR3 sequence (DNA): TGCAGCGTGGCCGGGACAGGTAGTTACGAGCAGTACTTC. It is translated as CSVAGTGSYEQYF. This chain links TRBV29-1 with TRBJ2-7, with 8 positions matching TRBD1. CDR3 length equals 13 residues. J gave up 4 bases and V 6 bases, and 8 bases lay outside the gene matches. Germline CDR1 reads SQVTM; CDR2 reads ANQGSEA.

This clonotype was recorded at least ten times. Here the CDR3 reads CSARGLSWYF. CDR3 DNA: TGCAGTGCTAGGGGACTCTCCTGGTACTTC. The genes are TRBV20-1 and TRBJ2-7; a possible D gene is TRBD2 (6 bases). This CDR3 contains 10 residues. Germline CDR1 is DFQATT and CDR2 is SNEGSKA (reference sequence). The V end was cut by 3 bases, the J end by 12 bases, with 12 bases between.

This clonotype came up many times. V is TRBV5-1 and J is TRBJ1-2, with 11 bases matching TRBD1. This CDR3 has 15 amino acids. V lost 2 bases to trimming and J lost 8 bases; unmatched junction nucleotides: 8. Germline CDR1 and CDR2: SGHRS and YFSETQ. CDR3 sequence reads: CASSLNPGQGDGYTF. CDR3 nucleotide sequence: TGCGCCAGCAGCTTAAATCCGGGACAGGGGGACGGCTACACCTTC.

This clonotype was counted a few times. V gene TRBV20-1 combines with J gene TRBJ2-3; no definite D call. This CDR3 region has 14 residues. V dropped 3 bases and J dropped 1 base, with 11 bases sitting between them. Germline values: CDR1 DFQATT, CDR2 SNEGSKA (reference sequence). This CDR3 is CSASQLKRTDTQYF. The CDR3 nucleotides are TGCAGTGCTAGTCAGCTCAAACGCACAGATACGCAGTATTTT.

For this clonotype: A clone one base away is much larger, so this may be a read error. The CDR3 DNA reads as TGCAGCGCCGGACTCAACGAGCAGTACTTC. Protein sequence: CSAGLNEQYF. This chain links TRBV29-1 with TRBJ2-7; TRBD2 might be the D (5 bases). Germline V gene sequence: CDR1 SQVTM, CDR2 ANQGSEA. There are 10 residues in the CDR3. Between the trimmed V and J ends, which lost 7 bases and 5 bases, there was a span of 9 bases.

The table lists this clonotype with a few counts. The chain has TRBV6-2 or TRBV6-3 and TRBJ2-7; D remains unclear. The length of the CDR3 is 13 residues. Per the germline V gene, CDR1 is MNHEY and CDR2 is SVGEGT. Between the trimmed V and J ends, which lost 3 bases and 4 bases, there was a span of 10 bases. This CDR3 is CASSYQVLYEQYF. CDR3 nucleotide sequence: TGTGCCAGCAGTTATCAGGTACTTTACGAGCAGTACTTC.

This clonotype was counted ten times or more. This chain joins TRBV20-1 and TRBJ2-1, with 8 bases aligning to TRBD2. The CDR3 spans 14 residues. V dropped 5 bases and J dropped 3; count of bases not matched to a gene: 6. Looked up from germline, CDR1 is DFQATT and CDR2 is SNEGSKA (reference sequence). The CDR3 reads CSAPGTRDYNEQFF. The CDR3, as DNA: TGCAGTGCTCCCGGGACTAGAGACTACAATGAGCAGTTCTTC.

This clonotype has at least ten counts. This sequence joins TRBV5-1 and TRBJ1-2; no clear D. V lost 0 bases and J 7 bases, leaving 13 bases between the germline ends. Germline loops: CDR1 SGHRS, CDR2 YFSETQ. CDR3 size: 14 residues. CDR3 in DNA: TGCGCCAGCAGCTTGGAAGCAGGCCCCCGTGGCTACACCTTC. The encoded protein is CASSLEAGPRGYTF.

A remark on this clonotype: Given a much more abundant clone one base away, this may be a read error. The rearrangement links TRBV13 to TRBJ2-7, with TRBD2 as a possible D gene (6 bases). Trimming cost V 5 bases and J 3 bases, with 14 bases left between them. The germline gives CDR1 PRHDT, CDR2 FYEKMQ (reference sequence). The CDR3 has 14 residues. The CDR3 sequence is CASSQSGSFYEQYF. The CDR3 DNA follows: TGTGCCAGCAGCCAAAGCGGGTCCTTCTACGAGCAGTACTTC.

This clonotype was seen more than once but under ten times. V and J are TRBV20-1 and TRBJ2-3, with 8 bases aligning to TRBD2. The CDR3 spans 14 residues. The V gene end was trimmed by 0 bases and the J gene end by 5 bases; junction bases not matched to a gene: 4. In germline, CDR1 is DFQATT, CDR2 SNEGSKA (reference sequence). The CDR3 spells CSARDGRAQDTQYF. The CDR3 coding sequence is TGCAGTGCTAGAGACGGGAGGGCCCAAGATACGCAGTATTTT.

This clonotype was picked up many times. The genes are TRBV20-1 and TRBJ1-3, with no clear D. Germline CDR1 reads DFQATT; CDR2 reads SNEGSKA (reference sequence). This CDR3 region has 13 residues. Trimming took 5 bases from V and 2 from J, leaving 10 bases between them. The CDR3 coding sequence is TGCAGTGCTGAGGAGTTGGCTGGAAACACCATATATTTT. Its translation: CSAEELAGNTIYF.

This clonotype was recorded many times. The CDR3 region has the DNA TGTGCCAGCAGCTTCGACTTTAGCAAGTTCTTC. Translating gives CASSFDFSKFF. V gene TRBV7-9 combines with J gene TRBJ2-1, with D uncertain. CDR1 SEHNR and CDR2 FQNEAQ come from the germline V gene (reference sequence). V lost 3 bases to trimming and J lost 14 bases, with 11 bases between them. This CDR3 region has 11 residues.

In this sample, this clonotype turned up many times. The chain uses TRBV30 and TRBJ2-2; D unresolved. Trimming cost V 4 bases and J 0 bases, with 6 bases left between them. CDR3 length equals 13 residues. The V gene's germline CDR1 is GTSNPN and CDR2 SVGIG (reference sequence). The DNA for the CDR3 is TGTGCCTGGACCGTGGCGAACACCGGGGAGCTGTTTTTT. It is translated as CAWTVANTGELFF.

This clonotype came up many times. The J gene is TRBJ1-1, the V gene TRBV29-1; tentatively, D is TRBD1 (5 bases). Trimming stripped 7 bases from V and 1 base from J, with 16 bases between. Germline loops: CDR1 SQVTM, CDR2 ANQGSEA. This CDR3 has 14 residues. In DNA form, the CDR3 reads TGCAGCGGGAAGGGGTCAGGGCCGAACACTGAAGCTTTCTTT. As protein: CSGKGSGPNTEAFF.